One and the same sample provided the 31 T cell receptor beta chains below, sequenced in a study of T cell repertoires in cytomegalovirus infection. TCRdb recomputed calls from the reads with MiXCR, one row per CDR3 protein. The top ten hold over 45% of the sample, which has a few hundred thousand distinct CDR3 sequences, 40% seen once. These TCRs are of unknown antigen specificity. The sequences come from cultured PBMCs, collected from culture after CMV antigen stimulation. These receptors came from a human donor in good health (CMV status not recorded). Some clones in this sample may be carry-over from other donors' samples.

The V and J genes are TRBV6-2 or TRBV6-3 and TRBJ2-5; a weak D match, TRBD1 (5 bases). The CDR3 runs to 11 residues. In germline, CDR1 is MNHEY, CDR2 SVGEGT. Deletions cut 7 bases from V and 7 bases from J, with 10 bases between. CDR3 coding DNA: TGTGCCAGCACCCTAAGGGGGACCCAGTACTTC. Translating gives CASTLRGTQYF.

The chain links TRBV4-1 to TRBJ2-1; TRBD2 matches 8 bases. V was pared by 4 bases and J by 1 base, with 6 bases of the junction left unmatched. Per the germline V gene, CDR1 is MGHRA and CDR2 is YSYEKL. The CDR3 length is 16 residues. CDR3 residues: CASSLPGGESYNEQFF. Here the CDR3 DNA reads TGCGCCAGCAGCCTCCCGGGGGGGGAATCCTACAATGAGCAGTTCTTC.

This chain uses TRBV6-5 with TRBJ1-1, with TRBD1 as a possible D gene (6 bases). The CDR3 has 15 residues. V lost 6 bases, J lost 5 bases, and 19 bases lay in between. Germline loops: CDR1 MNHEY, CDR2 SVGAGI. The CDR3 region is CASRGLGGAATEAFF. The CDR3 bases are TGTGCCAGCAGAGGGTTGGGGGGCGCCGCAACTGAAGCTTTCTTT.

This clonotype was seen a handful of times. The chain is built from TRBV7-2 and TRBJ1-1; perhaps TRBD1 as D (5 bases). CDR1 and CDR2 from the germline V gene are SGHTA and FQGNSA. The CDR3 has 18 amino acids. V was pared by 1 base and J by 1 base, with 19 bases between. The CDR3 DNA is TGTGCCAGCAGCTTAGTTTTTTGGGACGGTGGAAAGAACACTGAAGCTTTCTTT. Translated, it gives CASSLVFWDGGKNTEAFF.

This chain connects TRBV2 to TRBJ1-1, with D possibly TRBD1 on 5 matching bases. Germline V gene lookup returns CDR1 SNHLY and CDR2 FYNNEI. The CDR3 covers 13 residues. V lost 4 bases and J lost 4, with 10 bases in between. In DNA, the CDR3 is TGTGCCAGCAGTGTCGACAGAAGCACTGAAGCTTTCTTT. Its protein product is CASSVDRSTEAFF.

The rearrangement uses TRBV7-6 and TRBJ2-3; 7 nucleotides line up with TRBD2. The trim removed 4 bases at V and 12 bases at J, leaving 10 bases unmatched. This CDR3 spans 13 amino acids. Germline-derived CDR1 and CDR2 are SGHVS and FNYEAQ. CDR3 amino acids: CASSSLASGVQYF. Written as DNA, the CDR3 is TGTGCCAGCAGCTCCCTCGCGAGCGGGGTTCAGTATTTT. Full variable domain (rest looked up from reference TRBV7-6 and TRBJ2-3): GAGVSQSPRYKVTKRGQDVALRCDPISGHVSLYWYRQALGQGPEFLTYFNYEAQQDKSGLPNDRFSAERPEGSISTLTIQRTEQRDSAMYRCASSSLASGVQYFGPGTRLTVL.

The chain is built from TRBV12-3 or TRBV12-4 and TRBJ1-1; TRBD1 is a possible D gene (6 bases). The CDR3 spans 13 residues. V lost 6 bases, J lost 7 bases, and 15 bases lay in between. This chain's CDR3 is CASSSTGRGEAFF. CDR3 sequence (DNA): TGTGCCAGCAGCAGCACAGGGCGCGGTGAAGCTTTCTTT.

As for this clonotype: One end of the junction is discordant with germline, which a read error may explain. The V call is TRBV7-9, the J call TRBJ2-7; TRBD2 agrees at 13 bases. Germline V gene lookup returns CDR1 SEHNR and CDR2 FQNEAQ (reference sequence). This CDR3 is 14 amino acids long. This CDR3 reads CASSEGLAGSYRSF. CDR3 nucleotides: TGTGCCAGCAGCGAGGGACTAGCGGGATCTTACAGGTCCTTC. The full variable domain, rest sourced from reference TRBV7-9 and TRBJ2-7, is DTGVSQNPRHKITKRGQNVTFRCDPISEHNRLYWYRQTLGQGPEFLTYFQNEAQLEKSRLLSDRFSAERPKGSFSTLEIQRTEQGDSAMYLCASSEGLAGSYRSFGPGTRLTVT.

The genes are TRBV9 and TRBJ2-1, with TRBD2 identical over 7 bases. The V gene end was trimmed by 0 bases and the J gene end by 4 bases; junction bases not matched to a gene: 4. Germline V lookup: CDR1 SGDLS, CDR2 YYNGEE. The length of the CDR3 is 15 residues. CDR3 loop: CASSVGLAEYNEQFF. For the CDR3, the DNA is TGTGCCAGCAGCGTAGGTCTAGCGGAATACAATGAGCAGTTCTTC.

The CDR3 here is CASSSETLGDTQYF. The CDR3 coding sequence is TGTGCCAGCAGCTCCGAGACGTTGGGGGATACGCAGTATTTT. The chain has TRBV5-4 and TRBJ2-3; D not certain. The CDR3 has 14 residues. CDR1 is SGHNT and CDR2 is YYREEE in the germline V gene (reference sequence). V gave up 3 bases and J gave up 6 bases, with 14 bases separating them.

In its sample, this clonotype was seen a few times. The chain uses TRBV7-9 and TRBJ2-1; D is ambiguous. V was pared by 5 bases and J by 6 bases, with 14 bases between. Germline-derived CDR1 and CDR2 are SEHNR and FQNEAQ (reference sequence). The CDR3 has 14 residues. The CDR3 bases are TGTGCCAGCAGCGCCATCGACTCGTTCAATGAGCAGTTCTTC. Protein product: CASSAIDSFNEQFF.

This chain joins TRBV28 and TRBJ1-1; D unclear. V lost 6 bases and J lost 4, with 12 bases in between. The germline CDR1 and CDR2 sequences are MDHEN and SYDVKM. This CDR3 has 13 residues. The CDR3 sequence: CASSLPGITEAFF. The CDR3 nucleotides are TGTGCCAGCAGCCTCCCCGGGATCACTGAAGCTTTCTTT.

This clonotype appeared a few times. The chain links TRBV20-1 to TRBJ2-5, with D possibly matching TRBD1 (6 bases). V was trimmed by 1 base and J by 4 bases, leaving 13 bases between them. The germline CDR1 and CDR2 sequences are DFQATT and SNEGSKA (reference sequence). This CDR3 has 14 amino acids. In DNA, the CDR3 is TGCAGTGCTAGAGCCACAACAGGGAGAGAGACCCAGTACTTC. Its protein is CSARATTGRETQYF.

The chain combines TRBV4-1 with TRBJ2-1, with D tentatively TRBD1 (5 bases). V lost 0 bases to trimming and J lost 9 bases, with 12 bases between them. Germline-derived CDR1 and CDR2 are MGHRA and YSYEKL. The CDR3 length is 14 residues. CDR3 in DNA: TGCGCCAGCAGCCAAGAATACAGGTATGGTGAGCAGTTCTTC. The encoded protein is CASSQEYRYGEQFF.

This clonotype was detected only a few times. The chain recombines TRBV12-3 or TRBV12-4 with TRBJ1-5, with no clear D. V was shortened by 7 bases and J by 4 bases, with 17 bases between the two germline ends. The CDR3 runs 15 residues. The CDR3 DNA follows: TGTGCCAGCACCCCCTCAGGCAGAGGGAATCAGCCCCAGCATTTT. It is translated as CASTPSGRGNQPQHF.

The chain carries TRBV7-6 and TRBJ2-1, with 15 bases lining up with TRBD2. The germline gives CDR1 SGHVS, CDR2 FNYEAQ. J was trimmed by 2 bases and V by 2 bases; bases with no gene match: 4. The CDR3 spans 18 residues. The CDR3 DNA reads TGTGCCAGCAGCTTAAGGACTAGCGGGAGGGCGACCTACAATGAGCAGTTCTTC. Translation gives CASSLRTSGRATYNEQFF.

This clonotype was seen many times. This chain links TRBV7-6 with TRBJ1-5; D not certain. Germline CDR1 SGHVS, CDR2 FNYEAQ. This CDR3 spans 14 amino acids. The V end lost 1 base, the J end lost 3 bases, and 7 bases lay between the germline ends. CDR3 DNA sequence: TGTGCCAGCAGCTTAGTAGGGTTCAATCAGCCCCAGCATTTT. It is translated as CASSLVGFNQPQHF.

This clonotype has a handful of counts. An end of the junction does not agree with germline; a read error may underlie this. V usage is TRBV20-1 and J usage is TRBJ1-5, with D possibly matching TRBD1 (6 bases). Per the germline V gene, CDR1 is DFQATT and CDR2 is SNEGSKA (reference sequence). The CDR3 is 14 residues long. CDR3 bases: TGCAGTGCCAGAGGGGGTTTGGGCAATCAGCCCCAGCATTTT. Its translation: CSARGGLGNQPQHF.

The chain couples TRBV27 to TRBJ2-1; 7 positions agree with TRBD1. The CDR3 totals 15 residues. Germline CDR1 MNHEY, CDR2 SMNVEV (reference sequence). V lost 5 bases, J lost 6 bases, and 10 bases stayed unmatched. In DNA, the CDR3 is TGTGCCAGCAGTAGAACAGGGGATCGTTCCAATGAGCAGTTCTTC. Its protein product is CASSRTGDRSNEQFF.

The V call is TRBV11-2, the J call TRBJ2-7, with 12 bases matching TRBD2. This CDR3 has 15 amino acids. J was trimmed by 8 bases and V by 5 bases; bases with no gene match: 10. CDR1 is SGHAT and CDR2 is FQNNGV in the germline V gene. The CDR3 sequence: CASSLLAGGPRQQYF. The CDR3 bases are TGTGCCAGCAGCCTTCTAGCGGGAGGGCCACGGCAGCAGTACTTC.

The V and J genes are TRBV4-1 and TRBJ1-1, with a weak D call TRBD1 (5 bases). Germline loops: CDR1 MGHRA, CDR2 YSYEKL. Trimming took 6 bases from V and 2 from J, leaving 22 bases between them. The CDR3 length is 17 residues. The CDR3 DNA reads TGCGCCAGCAGATCGGGGACGGGAGCCATCATCAACACTGAAGCTTTCTTT. Amino acid sequence: CASRSGTGAIINTEAFF.

This clonotype was counted only a few times. The J gene is TRBJ1-4, the V gene TRBV7-6; no clear D. This CDR3 comprises 14 residues. Trimming stripped 5 bases from V and 3 bases from J, with 10 bases between. Looked up from germline, CDR1 is SGHVS and CDR2 is FNYEAQ. The CDR3 sequence is CASSSHPANEKLFF. The DNA of the CDR3 is TGTGCCAGCAGCAGTCATCCAGCTAATGAAAAACTGTTTTTT.

At least ten counts were recorded for this clonotype. This sequence joins TRBV7-8 and TRBJ1-1, with a possible D match to TRBD1 (6 bases). CDR1 is SGHVS, CDR2 FQNEAQ, per germline. Trimming took off 2 bases at V and 8 bases at J, with 12 bases between the two ends. CDR3 length equals 13 residues. In nucleotides, the CDR3 is TGTGCCAGCAGCTTAATGGACAGACGAGAAGCTTTCTTT. Protein sequence: CASSLMDRREAFF.

The chain has TRBV20-1 and TRBJ2-7; D is perhaps TRBD1 (6 bases). This CDR3 comprises 14 residues. Trimming removed 6 bases at V and 2 bases at J, with 17 bases between. Per germline, CDR1 DFQATT and CDR2 SNEGSKA (reference sequence). The CDR3 DNA reads TGCAGTGCGTGGGACACCATCTCAACCTACGAGCAGTACTTC. Encoded protein: CSAWDTISTYEQYF.

This rearrangement joins TRBV15 to TRBJ1-4; D call uncertain. The CDR3 spans 15 residues. Germline CDR1 LNHNV, CDR2 YYDKDF (reference sequence). Trimming took 1 base from V and 8 from J, leaving 14 bases between them. This chain's CDR3 is CATSRVNALGEKLFF. Here the CDR3 DNA reads TGTGCCACCAGCAGAGTAAACGCGCTGGGGGAAAAACTGTTTTTT.

The chain employs TRBV7-9 and TRBJ2-2, with 7 bases identical to TRBD2. This CDR3 is 16 amino acids long. J lost 5 bases, V lost 1 base, and 7 bases had no gene match. Germline V CDR1 and CDR2: SEHNR, FQNEAQ (reference sequence). As DNA, the CDR3 is TGTGCCAGCAGCTTAGATACGTCTAGCGGAACCGGGGAGCTGTTTTTT. This codes for CASSLDTSSGTGELFF.

The genes are TRBV6-6 and TRBJ1-2; D remains ambiguous. The V end was cut by 2 bases, the J end by 6 bases, with 10 bases between. The CDR3 has 13 amino acids. The germline gives CDR1 MNHNY, CDR2 SVGAGI (reference sequence). The CDR3 DNA sequence: TGTGCCAGCAGTTACACTACAGACCATGGCTACACCTTC. Encoded protein: CASSYTTDHGYTF.

The chain employs TRBV20-1 and TRBJ1-5, with D possibly TRBD1 on 5 matching bases. Germline-derived CDR1 and CDR2 are DFQATT and SNEGSKA (reference sequence). Trimming shortened V by 3 bases and J by 8 bases, and 20 bases separated the two germline ends. The CDR3 sequence is 15 residues long. The CDR3 nucleotides read TGCAGTGCTAGGGGGCGGGGGTTTAAGACGGAGCCCCAGCATTTT. Translation: CSARGRGFKTEPQHF.

This clonotype showed up just a few times. The rearrangement uses TRBV7-2 and TRBJ1-5; D gene uncertain. V lost 1 base and J 4 bases, leaving 11 bases between the germline ends. Germline-derived CDR1 and CDR2 are SGHTA and FQGNSA. The CDR3 has 15 residues. Here the CDR3 DNA reads TGTGCCAGCAGCTTAGACGGCGCTTCGAATCAGCCCCAGCATTTT. Protein product: CASSLDGASNQPQHF.

This clonotype was counted a few times. The gene calls are TRBV19 and TRBJ2-2, with TRBD2 matching over 7 bases. Trimming removed 3 bases from V and 6 bases from J; junction bases left unmatched: 4. CDR1 is LNHDA and CDR2 is SQIVND in the germline V gene (reference sequence). CDR3 length equals 14 residues. The DNA of the CDR3 is TGTGCCAGTAGTATTACGCTAGCGGCCGGGGAGCTGTTTTTT. It is translated as CASSITLAAGELFF.

The genes are TRBV7-6 and TRBJ1-1; D is ambiguous. The V gene's germline CDR1 is SGHVS and CDR2 FNYEAQ. Trimming cost V 2 bases and J 4 bases, with 8 bases left between them. This CDR3 is built from 13 residues. The CDR3 coding sequence is TGTGCCAGCAGCTTAAATATCCGCACTGAAGCTTTCTTT. It codes for CASSLNIRTEAFF.